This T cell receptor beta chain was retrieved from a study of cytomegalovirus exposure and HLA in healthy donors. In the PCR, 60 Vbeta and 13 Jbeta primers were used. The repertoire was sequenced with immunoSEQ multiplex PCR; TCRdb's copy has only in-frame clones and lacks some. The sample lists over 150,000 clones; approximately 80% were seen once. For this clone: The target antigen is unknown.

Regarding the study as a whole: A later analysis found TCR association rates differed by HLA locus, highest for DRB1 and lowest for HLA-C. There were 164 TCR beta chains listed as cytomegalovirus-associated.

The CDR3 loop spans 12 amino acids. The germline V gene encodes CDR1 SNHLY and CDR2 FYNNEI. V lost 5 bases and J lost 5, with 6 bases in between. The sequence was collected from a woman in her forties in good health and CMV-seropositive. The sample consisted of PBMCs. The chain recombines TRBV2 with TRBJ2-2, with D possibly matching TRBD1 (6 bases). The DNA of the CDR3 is TGTGCCAGCAGTCAGGGGACCGGGGAGCTGTTTTTT. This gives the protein CASSQGTGELFF.